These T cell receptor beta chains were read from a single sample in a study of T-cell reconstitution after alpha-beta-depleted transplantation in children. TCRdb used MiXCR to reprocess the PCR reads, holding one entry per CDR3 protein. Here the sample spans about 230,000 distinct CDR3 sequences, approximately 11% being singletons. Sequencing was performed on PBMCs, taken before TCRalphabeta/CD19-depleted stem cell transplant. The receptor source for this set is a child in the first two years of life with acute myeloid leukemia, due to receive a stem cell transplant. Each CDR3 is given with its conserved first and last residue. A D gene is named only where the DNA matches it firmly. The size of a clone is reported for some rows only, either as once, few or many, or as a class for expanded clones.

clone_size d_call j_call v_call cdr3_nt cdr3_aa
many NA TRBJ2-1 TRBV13 TGTGCCAGCAGCTTTGCATATGAGCAGTTCTTC CASSFAYEQFF
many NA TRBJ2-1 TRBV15 TGTGCCACCAGCCCATCATACCGACGTAAGGGGTACAATGAGCAGTTCTTC CATSPSYRRKGYNEQFF
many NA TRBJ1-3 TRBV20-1 TGCAGTGCCGCGATTGGGGTTTACTCTGGAAACACCATATATTTT CSAAIGVYSGNTIYF
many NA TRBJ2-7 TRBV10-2 TGCGCCAGCAGTGGGGGCCGAGGGTACGAGCAGTACTTC CASSGGRGYEQYF
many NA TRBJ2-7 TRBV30 TGTGCCTGGTCCCCGGGGGCCCGCGAGCAGTACTTC CAWSPGAREQYF
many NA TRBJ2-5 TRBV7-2 TGTGCCAGCAGATCGAACTTTCGAGAGACCCAGTACTTC CASRSNFRETQYF
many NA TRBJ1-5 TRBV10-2 TGCGCCAGCAGATATGAACATAGCAATCAGCCCCAGCATTTT CASRYEHSNQPQHF
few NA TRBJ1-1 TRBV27 TGTGCCAGCAGTTTACAGGGAATCAACACTGAAGCTTTCTTT CASSLQGINTEAFF
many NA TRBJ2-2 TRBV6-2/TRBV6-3 TGTGCCAGCAGTGCGACAGAATCTAACACCGGGGAGCTGTTTTTT CASSATESNTGELFF
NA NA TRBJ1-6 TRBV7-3 TGTGCCAGCAGCCAGGACAGAAATTCACCCCTCCACTTT CASSQDRNSPLHF
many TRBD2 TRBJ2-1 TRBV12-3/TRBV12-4 TGTGCCAGCAGTCCCACTAGCGGGAGGGCCCCTGAGCAGTTCTTC CASSPTSGRAPEQFF
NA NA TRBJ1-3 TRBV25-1 TGTGCCAGCAGTGTTTACTCTGGAAACACCATATATTTT CASSVYSGNTIYF
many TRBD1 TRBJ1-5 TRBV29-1 TGCAGCGTATCAGGGGGCGCGGATCAGCCCCAGCATTTT CSVSGGADQPQHF
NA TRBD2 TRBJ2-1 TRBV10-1 TGCGCCAGCAGTCGTCTAGCGGGAGGGCCCAATGAGCAGTTCTTC CASSRLAGGPNEQFF
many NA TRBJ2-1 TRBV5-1 TGCGCCAGCAGCTACGACTCTTTTAGCTCCTACAATGAGCAGTTCTTC CASSYDSFSSYNEQFF
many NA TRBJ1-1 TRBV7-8 TGTGCCAGCAGCTTAGGGGCGGGCCCTTGGGGCACTGAAGCTTTCTTT CASSLGAGPWGTEAFF
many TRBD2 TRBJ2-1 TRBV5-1 TGCGCCAGCAGCCGGTCCGGGACTAGCGGGAGTATTTTCTACAATGAGCAGTTCTTC CASSRSGTSGSIFYNEQFF
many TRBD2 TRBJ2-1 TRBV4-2 TGTGCCAGCAGCCATGAACCTAGCGGGAGAGGCGCTGAGCAGTTCTTC CASSHEPSGRGAEQFF
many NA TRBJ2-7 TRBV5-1 TGCGCCAGCAGCCCCCCTGGGGCGGGGTCCTACGAGCAGTACTTC CASSPPGAGSYEQYF
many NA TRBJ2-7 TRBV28 TGTGCCAGCAGTTTTTGGGGCGAGCAGTACTTC CASSFWGEQYF
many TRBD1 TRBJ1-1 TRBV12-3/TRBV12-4 TGTGCCAGCAGTCTACTAACAGGGGGGAACACTGAAGCTTTCTTT CASSLLTGGNTEAFF
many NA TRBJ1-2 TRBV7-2 TGTGCCAGCAGCTTAGCGCTGGCAGGCAACTATGGCTACACCTTC CASSLALAGNYGYTF
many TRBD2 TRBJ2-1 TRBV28 TGTGCCAGCAGTTTCTCGAACATGCAGCGACTAGCGAGTTACAATGAGCAGTTCTTC CASSFSNMQRLASYNEQFF
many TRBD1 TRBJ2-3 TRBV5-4 TGTGCCAGCAGCACGGACAGGGGAAATACGCAGTATTTT CASSTDRGNTQYF
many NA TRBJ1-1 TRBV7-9 TGTGCCAGCAGCCCGTATGGGGGGCGAAAGAACACTGAAGCTTTCTTT CASSPYGGRKNTEAFF